This TCR beta chain was observed in a study of cytomegalovirus exposure and HLA in healthy donors. Findings and limits, study-wide: An assumption of roughly uniform sequencing depth across donors underlay the presence/absence analyses.

A remark on this clone: The antigen is undetermined.

60 Vbeta and 13 Jbeta primers were used in PCR. The repertoire was sequenced with immunoSEQ multiplex PCR; TCRdb's copy has only in-frame clones and lacks some. The sample consists of about 150,000 clones, about three quarters of them appearing once. The germline gives CDR1 KGHSH, CDR2 LQKENI. V gave up 6 bases and J gave up 5 bases, with 10 bases separating them. This CDR3 region has 12 residues. Healthy bone marrow donors formed the donor group. The sample was PBMCs. The receptor was derived from a woman in her forties in good health and CMV-seronegative. J is TRBJ1-1 and V is TRBV18; no clear D. CDR3 protein: CASSPELTEAFF. Written as DNA, the CDR3 is TGTGCCAGCTCCCCTGAGCTGACTGAAGCTTTCTTT.